The clone carrying this T cell receptor (beta chain) was detected a few times. No antigen is known for it. TCRdb re-analysed the 5' RACE reads in MiXCR, keeping a single row per CDR3 protein. The data show a few hundred thousand distinct CDR3 sequences, 6.8% seen once. The data are from a study of T cells after yellow fever vaccination. Study outcomes and limitations: Reappearance after the booster was seen for most primary-vaccination clones, at approximately 97% CD4 and 75% to 90% CD8.

From germline, CDR1 is SQVTM and CDR2 ANQGSEA. Trimming left V 3 bases short and J 5 bases short, with 11 bases between. The CDR3 totals 12 residues. The specimen was PBMCs, collected 45 days after the first yellow fever vaccination. The chain uses TRBV29-1 and TRBJ2-7, with D hard to call. This clonotype was obtained from a man aged 18-30 years who received the YFV17D yellow fever vaccine. The CDR3 DNA follows: TGCAGCGTTGAGCTGGGATCCCACGAGCAGTACTTC. The encoded protein is CSVELGSHEQYF.